The rows below give T cell receptor beta chains drawn from one sample of a study of identical twins. TCRdb analysed the 5' RACE reads with MiXCR anew, one entry per CDR3 protein. The data hold a few hundred thousand distinct CDR3 sequences, with approximately 10% observed a single time. Specimen: naive T cells sorted from blood. These receptors were collected from a woman between 45 and 60 years old in good health. The CDR3 runs from the conserved cysteine through the conserved F or W. Fields, in order: D gene, V gene, J gene, CDR3 protein. D genes are given only for firm matches.

-,TRBV12-3/TRBV12-4,TRBJ1-5,CASSITDSNQPQHF
-,TRBV14,TRBJ1-5,CASSYIQGRTKNYSNQPQHF
TRBD1,TRBV2,TRBJ2-7,CASRQTGAHEQYF
TRBD2,TRBV6-5,TRBJ2-7,CASSRTGGANEQYF
-,TRBV24-1,TRBJ2-7,CATSDSGAYEQYF
TRBD1,TRBV27,TRBJ1-5,CASSRQGEGNQPQHF
-,TRBV4-1,TRBJ1-1,CASSQEVRIGGALSYGNTEAFF
-,TRBV5-5,TRBJ2-1,CASKGPGHNEQFF
TRBD2,TRBV9,TRBJ2-2,CASSAFSGRANTGELFF
-,TRBV6-5,TRBJ2-2,CASRSGGELFF